The entry below gives a single T cell receptor (beta chain) sequence along with its context. This record comes from a study of blood T cell repertoires in COVID-19. Study-level information: COVID-19 samples collected from the United States, Italy and Spain covered acute and convalescent phases. T cells, B-cell-depleted T cells, or PBMCs provided the cDNA or gDNA that served as material.

The germline CDR1 and CDR2 sequences are SGHTA and FQGNSA. Between the trimmed V and J ends, which lost 5 bases and 4 bases, there was a span of 6 bases. The CDR3 length is 11 residues. In the original workflow: Scientists estimated how many nucleated cells there were by amplifying reference gene primers. Clones were read by immunoSEQ multiplex PCR, and TCRdb kept only the in-frame ones, dropping some. D and trimming were read from the DNA, whereas the V and J calls and clone size are those reported in that table. The table records 50,000 to 75,000 clones, around 80% of them present only once. This clonotype was obtained from a man in his fifties or sixties with acute or convalescent COVID-19. V usage is TRBV7-2 and J usage is TRBJ2-7; D remains unclear. The specimen was peripheral blood. This chain's CDR3 is CASSPYYEQYF. The CDR3 DNA follows: TGTGCCAGCAGCCCGTATTACGAGCAGTACTTC.